The 5 T cell receptor beta chains below come from one sample, sequenced in a study of T-cell memory formation after mild COVID-19. From the 5' RACE reads, TCRdb called clonotypes with MiXCR, one entry per CDR3 protein. The data hold approximately 250,000 distinct CDR3 sequences, with 16% observed a single time. Sequencing was performed on PBMCs or a T cell subset sorted from them (not recorded which). The receptors were gathered from a man between 18 and 29 years old who had mild COVID-19 (a few samples of this study predate the infection). Cell type and time point are not known.

This clonotype has a handful of counts. The V gene is TRBV12-3 or TRBV12-4, the J gene TRBJ2-7; 8 bases agree with TRBD1. V gave up 3 bases and J gave up 11 bases; unmatched junction bases: 3. The CDR3 runs to 11 residues. In DNA, the CDR3 is TGTGCCAGCAGTTTCGGACAGGGAGAGTACTTC. Translated, it gives CASSFGQGEYF.

This clonotype was detected only a few times. The rearrangement links TRBV7-2 to TRBJ2-2, with 7 positions matching TRBD1. V lost 4 bases to trimming and J lost 1 base; unmatched junction nucleotides: 3. Germline loops: CDR1 SGHTA, CDR2 FQGNSA. CDR3 length equals 15 residues. CDR3: CASSWGTENTGELFF. As DNA, the CDR3 is TGTGCCAGCAGCTGGGGGACAGAGAACACCGGGGAGCTGTTTTTT. Variable domain in full (rest from reference TRBV7-2 and TRBJ2-2): GAGVSQSPSNKVTEKGKDVELRCDPISGHTALYWYRQSLGQGLEFLIYFQGNSAPDKSGLPSDRFSAERTGGSVSTLTIQRTQQEDSAVYLCASSWGTENTGELFFGEGSRLTVL.

In this sample, this clonotype turned up a few times. The chain couples TRBV12-3 or TRBV12-4 to TRBJ2-3, with D perhaps matching TRBD1 (7 bases). V dropped 6 bases and J dropped 6 bases, with 19 bases sitting between them. The CDR3 length is 15 residues. This CDR3 reads CASREGNRGSDTQYF. CDR3 DNA sequence: TGTGCCAGCAGGGAGGGGAACAGGGGAAGTGATACGCAGTATTTT.

The chain combines TRBV12-3 or TRBV12-4 with TRBJ2-7, with D tentatively TRBD1 (6 bases). With 5 bases removed from V and 9 bases from J, the gap between germline ends came to 20 bases. This CDR3 has 14 amino acids. In nucleotides, the CDR3 is TGTGCCAGCAGTCCCGAGGGCCCCAGGGGAACGCAGTACTTC. It translates to CASSPEGPRGTQYF.

This clonotype was seen a single time. Here the CDR3 DNA reads TGTGCCAGCAGCTACCGGACAGGGCCCTACACCTTC. Its protein product is CASSYRTGPYTF. This chain uses TRBV5-5 with TRBJ1-2; 8 bases align to TRBD1. V gave up 3 bases and J gave up 10 bases; unmatched junction bases: 5. The length of the CDR3 is 12 residues. Germline CDR1 SGHKS, CDR2 YYEKEE (reference sequence). Using reference TRBV5-5 and TRBJ1-2 for the parts outside the CDR3, the full variable domain is DAGVTQSPTHLIKTRGQQVTLRCSPISGHKSVSWYQQVLGQGPQFIFQYYEKEERGRGNFPDRFSARQFPNYSSELNVNALLLGDSALYLCASSYRTGPYTFGSGTRLTVV.